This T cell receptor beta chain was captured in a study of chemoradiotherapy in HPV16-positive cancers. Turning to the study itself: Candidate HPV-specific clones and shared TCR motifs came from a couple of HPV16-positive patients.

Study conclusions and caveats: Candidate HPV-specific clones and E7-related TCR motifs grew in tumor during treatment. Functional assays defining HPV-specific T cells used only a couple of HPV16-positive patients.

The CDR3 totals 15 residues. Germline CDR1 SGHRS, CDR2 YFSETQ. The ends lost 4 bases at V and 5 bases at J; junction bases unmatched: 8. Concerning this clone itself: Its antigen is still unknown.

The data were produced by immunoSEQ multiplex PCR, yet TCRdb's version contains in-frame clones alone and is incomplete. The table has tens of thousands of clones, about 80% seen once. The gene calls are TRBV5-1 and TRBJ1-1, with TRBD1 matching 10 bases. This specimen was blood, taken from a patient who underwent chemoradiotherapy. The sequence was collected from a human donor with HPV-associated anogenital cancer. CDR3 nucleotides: TGCGCCAGCAGCGATAGACAGGGGGCAGGAACTGAAGCTTTCTTT. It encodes CASSDRQGAGTEAFF.